The 27 T cell receptor beta chains below come from one sample, sequenced in a study of T cell changes during pregnancy in multiple sclerosis. TCRdb keeps only in-frame clones here, not all; method: immunoSEQ multiplex PCR. The data show tens of thousands of clones, roughly 92% seen once. The sequencing used peripheral blood, collected in the first trimester of pregnancy. These receptor sequences come from a female donor in good health, enrolled as a control in a pregnancy study.

This chain joins TRBV2 and TRBJ2-7, with D possibly TRBD1 on 6 matching bases. Deletions cut 2 bases from V and 0 bases from J, with 17 bases between. Germline values: CDR1 SNHLY, CDR2 FYNNEI. CDR3 size: 17 residues. DNA of the CDR3: TGTGCCAGCAGTGAAAAGGGGTACAGGGCTAGCTCCTACGAGCAGTACTTC. Translating it yields CASSEKGYRASSYEQYF.

This chain connects TRBV27 to TRBJ2-1, with TRBD1 identical over 9 bases. Trimming removed 3 bases from V and 3 bases from J; junction bases left unmatched: 3. Germline CDR1 is MNHEY and CDR2 is SMNVEV (reference sequence). The CDR3 length is 15 residues. The CDR3 loop is CASSLGDRVYNEQFF. For the CDR3, the DNA is TGTGCCAGCAGTTTGGGGGACAGGGTCTACAATGAGCAGTTCTTC.

This clone was recorded a few times. J is TRBJ2-5 and V is TRBV5-4; 7 nucleotides line up with TRBD1. This CDR3 has 14 amino acids. The V segment lost 4 bases and the J segment 1 base; nucleotides outside the gene matches: 4. CDR1 and CDR2 (germline): SGHNT, YYREEE (reference sequence). CDR3 region: CASSPRQGQETQYF. In DNA, the CDR3 is TGTGCCAGCAGCCCGAGACAGGGCCAAGAGACCCAGTACTTC.

The chain links TRBV19 to TRBJ2-7, with D unresolved. This CDR3 comprises 16 residues. Trimming left V 5 bases short and J 0 bases short, with 17 bases between. Germline CDR1 LNHDA, CDR2 SQIVND (reference sequence). CDR3 sequence reads: CASSDTYGATSYEQYF. The CDR3 region has the DNA TGTGCCAGTAGTGACACGTATGGCGCGACCTCCTACGAGCAGTACTTC. Using reference TRBV19 and TRBJ2-7 for the parts outside the CDR3, the full variable domain is DGGITQSPKYLFRKEGQNVTLSCEQNLNHDAMYWYRQDPGQGLRLIYYSQIVNDFQKGDIAEGYSVSREKKESFPLTVTSAQKNPTAFYLCASSDTYGATSYEQYFGPGTRLTVT.

DNA of the CDR3: TGTGCCAGCAGGGGAAGGACAGCGACCTTTAACACCATATATTTT. Translation gives CASRGRTATFNTIYF. The chain joins TRBV28 to TRBJ1-3; tentative D call: TRBD1 (6 bases). CDR1 MDHEN and CDR2 SYDVKM come from the germline V gene. The CDR3 loop spans 15 amino acids. V lost 6 bases and J lost 7, with 19 bases in between.

The chain links TRBV19 to TRBJ1-5; a possible D gene is TRBD1 (5 bases). The germline V gene encodes CDR1 LNHDA and CDR2 SQIVND (reference sequence). This CDR3 has 15 amino acids. V was pared by 3 bases and J by 2 bases, with 11 bases between. CDR3 residues: CASSMQGGGNQPQHF. The CDR3 bases are TGTGCCAGTAGTATGCAGGGAGGTGGCAATCAGCCCCAGCATTTT.

The rearrangement joins TRBV25-1 to TRBJ2-5; TRBD2 aligns across 10 bases. Germline CDR1 is MGHDK and CDR2 is SYGVNS. Trimming took 3 bases from V and 3 from J; bases not matched to a gene: 4. The CDR3 is 15 amino acids. CDR3 loop: CASSELGLAEETQYF. The CDR3, as DNA: TGTGCCAGCAGTGAGCTTGGACTAGCGGAAGAGACCCAGTACTTC.

The chain joins TRBV7-2 to TRBJ2-2; tentative D call: TRBD2 (6 bases). This CDR3 spans 14 amino acids. Trimming cost V 3 bases and J 3 bases, with 8 bases left between them. CDR1 and CDR2 (germline): SGHTA, FQGNSA. The CDR3 spells CASSFSGDTGELFF. CDR3 DNA: TGTGCCAGCAGCTTCTCGGGGGACACCGGGGAGCTGTTTTTT.

The rearrangement links TRBV27 to TRBJ1-4; the match to TRBD1 covers 9 bases. V shed 3 bases and J 12 bases; nucleotides not matched to a gene: 5. The germline CDR1 and CDR2 sequences are MNHEY and SMNVEV (reference sequence). The CDR3 length is 13 residues. CDR3 protein: CASSLAQGAELFF. The DNA of the CDR3 is TGTGCCAGCAGTTTGGCACAGGGGGCTGAACTGTTTTTT.

The chain has TRBV6-5 and TRBJ2-5; D might be TRBD1 (6 bases). Germline lookup yields CDR1 MNHEY and CDR2 SVGAGI. Trimming removed 5 bases at V and 2 bases at J, with 15 bases between. This CDR3 spans 15 amino acids. The CDR3 nucleotides read TGTGCCAGCAGTCGATCTGGGGGCGTTCAAGAGACCCAGTACTTC. Translating gives CASSRSGGVQETQYF.

The genes are TRBV20-1 and TRBJ1-1; a possible D gene is TRBD1 (5 bases). This CDR3 spans 11 amino acids. Germline V gene data show CDR1 as DFQATT and CDR2 as SNEGSKA (reference sequence). Trimming removed 3 bases from V and 11 bases from J, with 13 bases in between. The CDR3 nucleotides read TGCAGTGCTAGGGATGGGACTGGGGCTTTCTTT. Translating gives CSARDGTGAFF.

This chain joins TRBV27 and TRBJ2-1; D may be TRBD2 (6 bases). V dropped 3 bases and J dropped 5 bases, with 14 bases sitting between them. The germline V gene encodes CDR1 MNHEY and CDR2 SMNVEV (reference sequence). CDR3 length equals 15 residues. The CDR3 loop is CASSLVRGTDNEQFF. In DNA form, the CDR3 reads TGTGCCAGCAGTTTGGTCCGCGGGACGGACAATGAGCAGTTCTTC.

This rearrangement joins TRBV5-6 to TRBJ2-1, with D tentatively TRBD2 (6 bases). The CDR3 totals 14 residues. From germline, CDR1 is SGHDT and CDR2 YYEEEE. Trimming removed 4 bases at V and 4 bases at J, with 12 bases between. The DNA for the CDR3 is TGTGCCAGCAGCCCTCCGGCGGGGTACAATGAGCAGTTCTTC. It encodes CASSPPAGYNEQFF.

This rearrangement joins TRBV4-1 to TRBJ2-1; D remains unclear. CDR1 and CDR2 from the germline V gene are MGHRA and YSYEKL. The CDR3 covers 12 residues. The V end was cut by 0 bases, the J end by 12 bases, with 9 bases between. The DNA for the CDR3 is TGCGCCAGCAGCCAAGATACGCCGGGGCAGTTCTTC. Amino acids: CASSQDTPGQFF.

The rearrangement uses TRBV6-1 and TRBJ2-3, with 9 positions matching TRBD2. Germline V gives CDR1 MNHNS, CDR2 SASEGT. The CDR3 extends over 16 amino acids. V shed 4 bases, J shed 0 bases, and the junction held 5 bases outside the gene matches. The CDR3 here is CASSGLTSGSTDTQYF. CDR3 nucleotides: TGTGCCAGCAGTGGCCTCACTAGCGGGAGCACAGATACGCAGTATTTT.

This CDR3 reads CASRTGNTEAFF. The CDR3 region has the DNA TGTGCCAGCAGGACAGGGAACACTGAAGCTTTCTTT. The V gene is TRBV5-4, the J gene TRBJ1-1; D possibly corresponds to TRBD1 (6 bases). Germline values: CDR1 SGHNT, CDR2 YYREEE (reference sequence). Trimming cost V 5 bases and J 1 base, with 6 bases left between them. The CDR3 is made up of 12 amino acids.

On this clone itself: One end of the junction is discordant with germline, which a read error may explain. The V call is TRBV2, the J call TRBJ1-1; TRBD1 is a possible D gene (5 bases). From germline, CDR1 is SNHLY and CDR2 FYNNEI. There are 12 residues in the CDR3. CDR3 DNA sequence: TGTGCCACCTTGGGGTCAGGGCCTGAAAGGATCTTT. Translated: CATLGSGPERIF. Combining the CDR3 with reference TRBV2 and TRBJ1-1 gives the whole variable domain EPEVTQTPSHQVTQMGQEVILRCVPISNHLYFYWYRQILGQKVEFLVSFYNNEISEKSEIFDDQFSVERPDGSNFTLKIRSTKLEDSAMYFCATLGSGPERIFGQGTRLTVV.

The J gene is TRBJ2-7, the V gene TRBV29-1; unclear D gene. V was pared by 1 base and J by 4 bases, with 11 bases between. The CDR3 is made up of 13 amino acids. The V gene's germline CDR1 is SQVTM and CDR2 ANQGSEA. The CDR3 here is CSVEGEAQYEQYF. CDR3 DNA sequence: TGCAGCGTTGAAGGTGAAGCCCAATACGAGCAGTACTTC.

The V and J genes are TRBV7-9 and TRBJ2-3; D ambiguous. The germline gives CDR1 SEHNR, CDR2 FQNEAQ (reference sequence). The CDR3 runs to 12 residues. Trimming shortened V by 5 bases and J by 0 bases, and 3 bases separated the two germline ends. The CDR3 DNA follows: TGTGCCAGCAGCCCAAGCACAGATACGCAGTATTTT. Amino acids: CASSPSTDTQYF.

V usage is TRBV7-9 and J usage is TRBJ2-2; no reliable D call. Germline assignment: CDR1 SEHNR and CDR2 FQNEAQ (reference sequence). The CDR3 is made up of 15 amino acids. V was shortened by 5 bases and J by 10 bases, with 20 bases between the two germline ends. The CDR3 sequence is CASSPPQRGLEELFF. The CDR3 bases are TGTGCCAGCAGCCCCCCCCAAAGAGGTCTCGAGGAGCTGTTTTTT.

This chain links TRBV6-5 with TRBJ2-2, with D unresolved. V lost 2 bases to trimming and J lost 7 bases, with 5 bases between them. This CDR3 has 12 amino acids. CDR1 and CDR2 from the germline V gene are MNHEY and SVGAGI. In DNA form, the CDR3 reads TGTGCCAGCAGTTACCTGAGCGGGGAGCTGTTTTTT. Its translation is CASSYLSGELFF.

The chain uses TRBV10-3 and TRBJ2-5; TRBD2 matches 14 bases. This CDR3 has 16 residues. Germline V CDR1 and CDR2: ENHRY, SYGVKD. The V gene end was trimmed by 5 bases and the J gene end by 4 bases; junction bases not matched to a gene: 6. This chain's CDR3 is CAISSTGTSGGETQYF. In nucleotides, the CDR3 is TGTGCCATCAGTTCTACCGGGACTAGCGGGGGAGAGACCCAGTACTTC.

V and J are TRBV6-1 and TRBJ2-3; D not certain. In germline, CDR1 is MNHNS, CDR2 SASEGT. The CDR3 has 14 residues. V was shortened by 3 bases and J by 1 base, with 8 bases between the two germline ends. The CDR3 coding sequence is TGTGCCAGCAGTGACTACGGTCGCACAGATACGCAGTATTTT. Amino acids: CASSDYGRTDTQYF.

This chain links TRBV5-5 with TRBJ2-5, with no clear D. Germline CDR1 and CDR2: SGHKS and YYEKEE (reference sequence). This CDR3 has 14 amino acids. The germline V and J ends were trimmed by 5 bases and 0 bases, with 11 bases remaining between them. The CDR3, as DNA: TGTGCCAGCAGTTCGACACAGAACCAAGAGACCCAGTACTTC. It encodes CASSSTQNQETQYF.

This rearrangement joins TRBV25-1 to TRBJ2-3; 9 bases are shared with TRBD1. Germline loops: CDR1 MGHDK, CDR2 SYGVNS. The CDR3 extends over 13 amino acids. Germline trimming cut 2 bases from V and 6 bases from J; bases unmatched to any gene: 0. CDR3 region: CASSEDRGDTQYF. The DNA for the CDR3 is TGTGCCAGCAGTGAAGACAGGGGGGATACGCAGTATTTT. Complete variable domain (other parts from reference TRBV25-1 and TRBJ2-3): EADIYQTPRYLVIGTGKKITLECSQTMGHDKMYWYQQDPGMELHLIHYSYGVNSTEKGDLSSESTVSRIRTEHFPLTLESARPSHTSQYLCASSEDRGDTQYFGPGTRLTVL.

The gene calls are TRBV6-1 and TRBJ2-7; no reliable D call. CDR3 length equals 11 residues. Trimming removed 4 bases from V and 4 bases from J, with 5 bases in between. Germline V gene lookup returns CDR1 MNHNS and CDR2 SASEGT. The CDR3 DNA sequence: TGTGCCAGCAGTGCCTCTTACGAGCAGTACTTC. As protein: CASSASYEQYF.

The chain employs TRBV19 and TRBJ1-2, with 7 bases lining up with TRBD1. The CDR3 totals 13 residues. J gave up 4 bases and V 3 bases, and 2 bases lay outside the gene matches. The germline gives CDR1 LNHDA, CDR2 SQIVND (reference sequence). As DNA, the CDR3 is TGTGCCAGTAGTATGGAGGGGGCCTATGGCTACACCTTC. This translates into CASSMEGAYGYTF.